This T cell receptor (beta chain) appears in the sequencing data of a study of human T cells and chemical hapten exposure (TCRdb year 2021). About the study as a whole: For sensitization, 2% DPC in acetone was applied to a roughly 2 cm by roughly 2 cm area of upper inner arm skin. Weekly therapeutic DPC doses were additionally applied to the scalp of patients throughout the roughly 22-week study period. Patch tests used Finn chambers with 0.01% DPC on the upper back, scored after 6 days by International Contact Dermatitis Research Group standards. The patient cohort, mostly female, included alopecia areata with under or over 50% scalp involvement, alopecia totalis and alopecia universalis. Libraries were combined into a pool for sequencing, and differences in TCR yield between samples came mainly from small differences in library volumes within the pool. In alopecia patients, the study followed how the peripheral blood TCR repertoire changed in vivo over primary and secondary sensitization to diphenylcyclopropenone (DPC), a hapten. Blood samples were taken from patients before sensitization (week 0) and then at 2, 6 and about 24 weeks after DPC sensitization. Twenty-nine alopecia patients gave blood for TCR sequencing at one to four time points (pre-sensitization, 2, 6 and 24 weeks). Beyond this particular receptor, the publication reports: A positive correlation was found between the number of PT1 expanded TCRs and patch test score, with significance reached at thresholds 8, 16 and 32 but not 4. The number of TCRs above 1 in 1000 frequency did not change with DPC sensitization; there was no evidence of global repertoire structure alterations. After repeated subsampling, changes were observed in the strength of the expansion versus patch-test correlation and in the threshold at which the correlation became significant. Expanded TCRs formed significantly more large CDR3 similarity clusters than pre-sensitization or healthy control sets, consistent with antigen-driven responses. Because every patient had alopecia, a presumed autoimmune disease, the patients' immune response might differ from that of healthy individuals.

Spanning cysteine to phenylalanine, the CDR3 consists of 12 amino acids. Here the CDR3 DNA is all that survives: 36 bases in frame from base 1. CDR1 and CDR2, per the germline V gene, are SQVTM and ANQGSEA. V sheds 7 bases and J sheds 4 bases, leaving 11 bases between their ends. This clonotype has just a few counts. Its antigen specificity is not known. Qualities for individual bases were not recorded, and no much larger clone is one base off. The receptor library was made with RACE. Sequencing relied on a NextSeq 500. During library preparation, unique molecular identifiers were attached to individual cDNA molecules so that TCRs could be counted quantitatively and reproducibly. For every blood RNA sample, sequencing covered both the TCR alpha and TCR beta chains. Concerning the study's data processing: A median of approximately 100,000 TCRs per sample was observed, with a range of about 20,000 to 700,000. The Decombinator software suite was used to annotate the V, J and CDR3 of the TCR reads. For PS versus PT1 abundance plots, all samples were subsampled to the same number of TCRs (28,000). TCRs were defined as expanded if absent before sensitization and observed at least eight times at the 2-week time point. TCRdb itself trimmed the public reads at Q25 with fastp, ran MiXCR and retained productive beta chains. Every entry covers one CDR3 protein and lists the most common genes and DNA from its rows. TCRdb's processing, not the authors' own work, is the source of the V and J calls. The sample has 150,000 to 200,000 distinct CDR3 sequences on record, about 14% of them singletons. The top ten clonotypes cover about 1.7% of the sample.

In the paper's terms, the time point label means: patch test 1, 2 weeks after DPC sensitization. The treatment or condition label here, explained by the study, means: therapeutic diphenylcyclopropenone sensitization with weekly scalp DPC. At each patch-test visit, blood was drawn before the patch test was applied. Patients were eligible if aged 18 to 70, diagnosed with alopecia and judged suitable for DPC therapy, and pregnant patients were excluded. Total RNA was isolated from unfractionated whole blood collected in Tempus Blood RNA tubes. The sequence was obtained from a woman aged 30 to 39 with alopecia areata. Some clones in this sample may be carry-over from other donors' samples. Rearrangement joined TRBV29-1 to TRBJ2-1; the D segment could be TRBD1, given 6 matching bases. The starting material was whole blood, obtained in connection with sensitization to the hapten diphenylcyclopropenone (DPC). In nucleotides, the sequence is TGCAGCGCCGACAGGCAGTACAATGAGCAGTTCTTC. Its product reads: CSADRQYNEQFF.